These T cell receptor beta chains were read from a single sample in a study of control samples from healthy donors and cancer patients. TCRdb's table, derived via immunoSEQ multiplex PCR, lists solely in-frame clones and lacks some. The repertoire holds tens of thousands of clones, with 90% to 95% as singletons. Sequencing input: blood. Source of these receptors: a woman in her twenties or thirties in good health. Both conserved end residues are part of each CDR3. The D gene is left open where the match is weak. The size entry is marked missing in some rows and otherwise reads once, few, many or a size class.

v_call	d_call	j_call	clone_size	cdr3_aa	cdr3_nt
TRBV9	NA	TRBJ2-5	once	CASSVEGGETQYF	TGTGCCAGCAGCGTAGAGGGCGGGGAGACCCAGTACTTC
TRBV7-3	NA	TRBJ1-2	NA	CASSLTKQTGPSPPGAGYTF	TGTGCCAGCAGCTTAACAAAACAGACAGGACCATCCCCCCCAGGAGCTGGCTACACCTTC
TRBV7-8	NA	TRBJ1-5	NA	CASSLGFGTSNQPQHF	TGTGCCAGCAGCTTAGGATTCGGGACAAGTAATCAGCCCCAGCATTTT
TRBV28	NA	TRBJ2-5	NA	CASSLGGRRWETQYF	TGTGCCAGCAGTTTAGGGGGCCGCCGGTGGGAGACCCAGTACTTC
TRBV7-3	TRBD2	TRBJ2-1	NA	CASSLGLAERNEQFF	TGTGCCAGCAGCCTGGGACTAGCGGAGAGGAATGAGCAGTTCTTC
TRBV6-1	NA	TRBJ1-5	NA	CASSEAMTAPNQPQHF	TGTGCCAGCAGTGAAGCGATGACAGCTCCCAATCAGCCCCAGCATTTT
TRBV20-1	NA	TRBJ1-6	NA	CSASDRPPAGANSPLHF	TGCAGTGCTAGTGACCGACCCCCTGCAGGGGCCAATTCACCCCTCCACTTT
TRBV4-1	TRBD1	TRBJ1-2	NA	CASSLSTGGVDYGYTF	TGCGCCAGCAGCTTAAGCACAGGGGGGGTTGACTATGGCTACACCTTC
TRBV11-1	NA	TRBJ1-1	NA	CASSFGGMNTEAFF	TGTGCCAGCAGCTTTGGTGGGATGAACACTGAAGCTTTCTTT
TRBV11-3	NA	TRBJ2-7	NA	CASSLVSPYEQYF	TGTGCCAGCAGCTTAGTATCCCCCTACGAGCAGTACTTC
TRBV5-3	TRBD1	TRBJ1-4	NA	CARSLVSGTGREDGIVTNEKLFF	TGTGCCAGAAGCTTGGTTTCCGGGACAGGGAGGGAAGATGGGATTGTAACTAATGAAAAACTGTTTTTT
TRBV5-5	NA	TRBJ1-6	NA	CASSLTGQTLHF	TGTGCCAGCAGCTTAACGGGTCAAACCCTCCACTTT
TRBV28	NA	TRBJ1-4	once	CVVLGNEKLFF	TGTGTGGTCCTCGGTAATGAAAAACTGTTTTTT
TRBV7-9	TRBD2	TRBJ2-3	NA	CASRPPSGPSTDTQYF	TGTGCCAGCAGGCCTCCTAGCGGGCCTAGCACAGATACGCAGTATTTT
TRBV4-1	TRBD1	TRBJ1-2	NA	CASSRDSNYGYTF	TGCGCCAGCAGCCGGGACAGTAACTATGGCTACACCTTC
TRBV3-1/TRBV3-2	TRBD1	TRBJ2-5	NA	CASSREYRGRRETQYF	TGTGCCAGCAGCCGAGAATACAGGGGGCGCAGGGAGACCCAGTACTTC
TRBV6-2/TRBV6-3	NA	TRBJ2-3	NA	CASSSYDSSTDTQYF	TGTGCCAGCAGTTCTTATGACAGCTCCACAGATACGCAGTATTTT
TRBV3-1/TRBV3-2	NA	TRBJ1-1	few	CASSQAWTPNTEAFF	TGTGCCAGCAGCCAAGCATGGACCCCGAACACTGAAGCTTTCTTT
TRBV7-9	NA	TRBJ2-3	NA	CASSSWQGSTDTQYF	TGTGCCAGCAGCAGTTGGCAGGGTTCCACAGATACGCAGTATTTT
TRBV9	NA	TRBJ2-7	NA	CASSPGQGKSYEQYF	TGTGCCAGCAGCCCCGGTCAGGGGAAATCCTACGAGCAGTACTTC
TRBV19	NA	TRBJ2-1	NA	CASSKEERGEQFF	TGTGCCAGTAGTAAGGAGGAGCGCGGTGAGCAGTTCTTC
TRBV5-1	TRBD1	TRBJ1-4	NA	CASSLPETTGANEKLFF	TGCGCCAGCAGCCTACCTGAGACGACAGGGGCTAATGAAAAACTGTTTTTT
TRBV2	NA	TRBJ2-1	once	CASSGRGNYNEQFF	TGTGCCAGCAGTGGACGCGGTAACTACAATGAGCAGTTCTTC
TRBV18	NA	TRBJ1-3	NA	CASSPSPRERNTIYF	TGTGCCAGCTCACCAAGCCCCAGGGAGAGAAACACCATATATTTT
TRBV5-4	TRBD2	TRBJ2-7	NA	CASSFEPTGGEQYF	TGTGCCAGCAGCTTCGAGCCGACGGGGGGCGAGCAGTACTTC
TRBV27	TRBD1	TRBJ1-6	NA	CASSAHRTGRSSPLHF	TGTGCCAGCAGCGCGCACAGGACAGGAAGGAGTTCACCCCTCCACTTT
TRBV25-1	NA	TRBJ2-2	NA	CASSRDRVYTGELFF	TGTGCCAGCAGCCGAGACCGCGTGTACACCGGGGAGCTGTTTTTT
TRBV24-1	NA	TRBJ1-5	NA	CATSERLNQPQHF	TGTGCCACCAGTGAGCGCTTAAATCAGCCCCAGCATTTT
TRBV7-6	TRBD1	TRBJ2-5	NA	CASSLNPRQGETQYF	TGTGCCAGCAGCTTAAACCCCCGACAGGGGGAGACCCAGTACTTC